The 22 T cell receptor beta chains presented below share a single source sample, sequenced in a study of T cell responses to AZD1222 COVID-19 vaccine. Here immunoSEQ multiplex PCR was the method, and the copy in TCRdb shows in-frame clones only, minus some. This sample has approximately 110,000 clones, with more than 85% found just once. The sequencing used peripheral blood, collected on day 0 of AZD1222 vaccination. All receptors come from an adult in good health.

This sequence joins TRBV30 and TRBJ2-3; TRBD1 agrees at 9 bases. The CDR3 is 12 residues long. The J segment lost 5 bases and the V segment lost 8 bases, leaving 5 bases of the junction unmatched. Germline CDR1 and CDR2: GTSNPN and SVGIG (reference sequence). The CDR3 sequence: CAGDRAGDTQYF. The CDR3 DNA reads TGTGCCGGGGACAGGGCCGGAGATACGCAGTATTTT.

V is TRBV12-5 and J is TRBJ1-4; 10 nucleotides agree with TRBD1. The germline CDR1 and CDR2 sequences are LGHNT and FRNRAP. V shed 5 bases and J 7 bases; nucleotides not matched to a gene: 7. The CDR3 spans 15 residues. CDR3 sequence (DNA): TGTGCTAGTGGTCCCAGGACAGGGGGGAGTGAAAAACTGTTTTTT. Translated, it gives CASGPRTGGSEKLFF.

V and J are TRBV7-3 and TRBJ2-7; D may be TRBD1 (5 bases). CDR3 length equals 14 residues. CDR1 and CDR2 from the germline V gene are SGHTA and FQGTGA. V was pared by 2 bases and J by 0 bases, with 8 bases between. CDR3: CASSLQGGSYEQYF. The CDR3 DNA sequence: TGTGCCAGCAGCTTACAGGGCGGCTCCTACGAGCAGTACTTC.

This chain connects TRBV11-3 to TRBJ1-2; possible D gene TRBD1, 6 bases. This CDR3 is built from 14 residues. The V gene lost 1 base and the J gene lost 7 bases, with 13 bases spanning the gap. Germline lookup yields CDR1 SGHNT and CDR2 YENEEA. CDR3: CASSLARGSGGYTF. The DNA for the CDR3 is TGTGCCAGCAGCTTAGCCAGGGGAAGCGGTGGCTACACCTTC.

This clone is a singleton in its sample. The chain couples TRBV5-1 to TRBJ2-1, with D unresolved. Germline CDR1 and CDR2: SGHRS and YFSETQ. V was cut by 6 bases and J by 5 bases, with 18 bases left in between. The CDR3 is 15 residues long. DNA of the CDR3: TGCGCCAGCACCCCTAATTCTGGGTTCGACAATGAGCAGTTCTTC. It specifies CASTPNSGFDNEQFF.

Here the CDR3 reads CASSFLLLEGSGELFF. CDR3 nucleotides: TGTGCCAGCAGTTTTCTCCTACTCGAAGGGTCCGGGGAGCTGTTTTTT. V usage is TRBV28 and J usage is TRBJ2-2; D unresolved. From germline, CDR1 is MDHEN and CDR2 SYDVKM. The CDR3 sequence is 16 residues long. Trimming removed 3 bases from V and 6 bases from J, with 17 bases in between. Using reference TRBV28 and TRBJ2-2 for the parts outside the CDR3, the full variable domain is DVKVTQSSRYLVKRTGEKVFLECVQDMDHENMFWYRQDPGLGLRLIYFSYDVKMKEKGDIPEGYSVSREKKERFSLILESASTNQTSMYLCASSFLLLEGSGELFFGEGSRLTVL.

The genes are TRBV7-3 and TRBJ1-1; a weak D match, TRBD1 (5 bases). Trimming took off 5 bases at V and 5 bases at J, with 15 bases between the two ends. The CDR3 spans 14 residues. Germline values: CDR1 SGHTA, CDR2 FQGTGA. The CDR3, as DNA: TGTGCCAGCAGCCCCTCGGGGAGGGGAACTGAAGCTTTCTTT. Protein: CASSPSGRGTEAFF.

V usage is TRBV5-1 and J usage is TRBJ1-6; the D is unclear. CDR1 is SGHRS and CDR2 is YFSETQ in the germline V gene. The CDR3 totals 17 residues. Trimming removed 0 bases at V and 4 bases at J, with 14 bases between. The CDR3 DNA is TGCGCCAGCAGCTTGGCTGTCAGGACTACTTATAATTCACCCCTCCACTTT. It codes for CASSLAVRTTYNSPLHF.

This rearrangement joins TRBV6-5 to TRBJ2-1; 9 bases align to TRBD2. There are 16 residues in the CDR3. Germline-derived CDR1 and CDR2 are MNHEY and SVGAGI. J gave up 5 bases and V 0 bases, and 5 bases lay outside the gene matches. The CDR3 protein is CASSYSYSGGDNEQFF. For the CDR3, the DNA is TGTGCCAGCAGTTACTCGTATAGCGGGGGTGACAATGAGCAGTTCTTC.

This clone was found once. The chain recombines TRBV4-1 with TRBJ2-7; 7 nucleotides line up with TRBD2. The germline CDR1 and CDR2 sequences are MGHRA and YSYEKL. The CDR3 runs 15 residues. Trimming cost V 3 bases and J 1 base; bases outside gene matches: 6. The CDR3 region is CASSHPASGSYEQYF. CDR3 coding DNA: TGCGCCAGCAGCCACCCAGCTAGCGGTTCCTACGAGCAGTACTTC.

The V gene is TRBV5-1, the J gene TRBJ2-7; 9 nucleotides match TRBD1. CDR3 length: 17 residues. CDR1 is SGHRS, CDR2 YFSETQ, per germline. The trim removed 0 bases at V and 5 bases at J, leaving 12 bases unmatched. Written as DNA, the CDR3 is TGCGCCAGCAGCTTGGAGGGTATCGGGACAGGGACCCACGAGCAGTACTTC. It codes for CASSLEGIGTGTHEQYF.

The V gene is TRBV2, the J gene TRBJ2-1, with D perhaps given as TRBD1 or TRBD2 (6 bases each). V shed 4 bases and J shed 2 bases, with 12 bases lying between them. CDR1 and CDR2 (germline): SNHLY, FYNNEI. This CDR3 is 15 amino acids long. The chain's CDR3 is CASSVLGGTYNEQFF. As DNA, the CDR3 is TGTGCCAGCAGTGTTTTAGGGGGGACCTACAATGAGCAGTTCTTC.

The chain has TRBV21-1 and TRBJ2-7; no DNA check was done on the table's D call, TRBD1. TRBV21-1 has pseudogene status. The CDR3 is made up of 17 amino acids. Written as DNA, the CDR3 is TGTGCCAGCAGCGCTCTCGGGCAAGGGACAGGATTCTACGAGCAGTACTTC. It encodes CASSALGQGTGFYEQYF.

The chain couples TRBV12-5 to TRBJ2-3; no clear D. With 2 bases removed from V and 4 bases from J, the gap between germline ends came to 7 bases. The CDR3 totals 13 residues. Germline loops: CDR1 LGHNT, CDR2 FRNRAP. The CDR3 is CASGLNQADTQYF. The CDR3 DNA reads TGTGCTAGTGGTTTGAACCAGGCAGATACGCAGTATTTT.

The chain is built from TRBV7-2 and TRBJ1-2; 8 positions match TRBD1. Trimming took 4 bases from V and 7 from J; bases not matched to a gene: 14. The CDR3 runs to 16 residues. In germline, CDR1 is SGHTA, CDR2 FQGNSA. CDR3 residues: CASSSDYGTGRSGYTF. The CDR3 DNA reads TGTGCCAGCAGCTCGGACTATGGGACAGGACGGAGTGGCTACACCTTC.

The chain carries TRBV7-3 and TRBJ2-1; 11 nucleotides match TRBD2. This CDR3 is built from 15 residues. Looked up from germline, CDR1 is SGHTA and CDR2 is FQGTGA. J lost 2 bases, V lost 5 bases, and 2 bases had no gene match. DNA for the CDR3: TGTGCCAGCAGCCTGACTAGCGGGACCTACAATGAGCAGTTCTTC. This codes for CASSLTSGTYNEQFF.

The V gene is TRBV11-3, the J gene TRBJ1-2, with a tentative D call TRBD1 (5 bases). Germline CDR1 reads SGHNT; CDR2 reads YENEEA. The CDR3 has 13 residues. Trimming pared 5 bases from V and 6 bases from J, leaving 13 bases between. The CDR3 sequence is CASSQSWGDGYTF. The CDR3 bases are TGTGCCAGCAGCCAATCCTGGGGGGATGGCTACACCTTC.

CDR3 in DNA: TGTGCCAGCAGCCCCGGGACTAGCGGGAGGTTAGAAGAGACCCAGTACTTC. Amino acid sequence: CASSPGTSGRLEETQYF. The gene calls are TRBV5-4 and TRBJ2-5; 15 nucleotides match TRBD2. From germline, CDR1 is SGHNT and CDR2 YYREEE (reference sequence). V trimming: 4 bases; J trimming: 3 bases; junction bases outside the gene matches: 7. The CDR3 sequence is 17 residues long.

The V and J genes are TRBV5-1 and TRBJ2-5; 10 bases map to TRBD2. Germline trimming cut 2 bases from V and 3 bases from J; bases unmatched to any gene: 7. The V gene's germline CDR1 is SGHRS and CDR2 YFSETQ. The CDR3 extends over 16 amino acids. CDR3 in DNA: TGCGCCAGCAGCTTTCCAGCGGGGGGGCCTGAAGAGACCCAGTACTTC. It translates to CASSFPAGGPEETQYF.

The chain links TRBV25-1 to TRBJ1-4, with D perhaps TRBD1 (5 bases). The germline V gene encodes CDR1 MGHDK and CDR2 SYGVNS. The CDR3 runs 13 residues. V was pared by 4 bases and J by 7 bases, with 10 bases between. CDR3 DNA sequence: TGTGCCAGCAGTGGGAGGGGAACTGAAAAACTGTTTTTT. It is translated as CASSGRGTEKLFF.

The chain employs TRBV7-9 and TRBJ2-2; no clear D. Germline V gene data show CDR1 as SEHNR and CDR2 as FQNEAQ (reference sequence). The CDR3 is 12 residues long. V lost 1 base to trimming and J lost 8 bases, with 5 bases between them. CDR3 coding DNA: TGTGCCAGCAGCTTAGATTGGGGGGAGCTGTTTTTT. It is translated as CASSLDWGELFF.

The chain is built from TRBV28 and TRBJ2-7; no clear D. The V and J ends lost 4 bases and 4 bases respectively, with 11 bases between them. CDR1 and CDR2 from the germline V gene are MDHEN and SYDVKM. The CDR3 consists of 13 residues. CDR3 nucleotide sequence: TGTGCCAGCAGTTCGCCAGTTCAATACGAGCAGTACTTC. It encodes CASSSPVQYEQYF.